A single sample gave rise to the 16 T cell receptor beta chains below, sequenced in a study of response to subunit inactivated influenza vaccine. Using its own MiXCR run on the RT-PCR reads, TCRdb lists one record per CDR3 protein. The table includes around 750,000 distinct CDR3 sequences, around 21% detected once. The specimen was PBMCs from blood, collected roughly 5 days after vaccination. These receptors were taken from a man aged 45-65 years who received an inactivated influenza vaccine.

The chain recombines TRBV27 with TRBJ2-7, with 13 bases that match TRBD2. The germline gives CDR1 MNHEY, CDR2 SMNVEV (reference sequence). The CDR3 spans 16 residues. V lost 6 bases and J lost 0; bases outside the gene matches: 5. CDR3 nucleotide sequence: TGTGCCAGCAGGGGACTAGCGGGAAGGAACTCCTACGAGCAGTACTTC. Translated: CASRGLAGRNSYEQYF.

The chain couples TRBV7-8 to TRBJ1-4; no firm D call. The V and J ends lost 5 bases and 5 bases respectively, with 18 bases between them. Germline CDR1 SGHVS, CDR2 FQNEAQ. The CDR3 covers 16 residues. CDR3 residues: CASSPRRAGRNEKLFF. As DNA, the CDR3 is TGTGCCAGCAGCCCCCGTCGGGCAGGTCGAAATGAAAAACTGTTTTTT.

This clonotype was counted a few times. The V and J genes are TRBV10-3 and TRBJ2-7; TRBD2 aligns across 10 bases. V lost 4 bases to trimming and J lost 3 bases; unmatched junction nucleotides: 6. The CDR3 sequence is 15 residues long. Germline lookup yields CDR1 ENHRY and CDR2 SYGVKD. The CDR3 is CAISGASGRNYEQYF. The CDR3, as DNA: TGTGCCATCAGTGGGGCTAGCGGGAGAAACTACGAGCAGTACTTC.

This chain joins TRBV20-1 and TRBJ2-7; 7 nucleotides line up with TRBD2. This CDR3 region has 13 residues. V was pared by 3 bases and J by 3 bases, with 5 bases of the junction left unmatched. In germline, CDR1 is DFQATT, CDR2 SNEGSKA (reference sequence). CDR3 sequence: CSASPLADYEQYF. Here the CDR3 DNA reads TGCAGTGCTAGCCCCCTAGCGGACTACGAGCAGTACTTC.

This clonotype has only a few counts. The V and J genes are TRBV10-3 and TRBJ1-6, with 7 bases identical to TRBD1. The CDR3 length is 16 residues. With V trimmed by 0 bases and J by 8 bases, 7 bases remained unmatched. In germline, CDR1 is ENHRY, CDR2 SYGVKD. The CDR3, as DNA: TGTGCCATCAGTGAGTCGAACAGGGGAGCGCATTCACCCCTCCACTTT. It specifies CAISESNRGAHSPLHF.

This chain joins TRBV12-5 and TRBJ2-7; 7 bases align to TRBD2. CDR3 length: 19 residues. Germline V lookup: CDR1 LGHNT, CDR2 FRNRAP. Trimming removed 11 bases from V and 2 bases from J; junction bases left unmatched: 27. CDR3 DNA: TGTGCTTTGGGGGGGTTACGGATCCTTCGGCCCCTAATCGCCTACGAGCAGTACTTC. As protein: CALGGLRILRPLIAYEQYF. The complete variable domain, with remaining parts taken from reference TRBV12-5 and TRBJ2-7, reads DARVTQTPRHKVTEMGQEVTMRCQPILGHNTVFWYRQTMMQGLELLAYFRNRAPLDDSGMPKDRFSAEMPDATLATLKIQPSEPRDSAVYFCALGGLRILRPLIAYEQYFGPGTRLTVT.

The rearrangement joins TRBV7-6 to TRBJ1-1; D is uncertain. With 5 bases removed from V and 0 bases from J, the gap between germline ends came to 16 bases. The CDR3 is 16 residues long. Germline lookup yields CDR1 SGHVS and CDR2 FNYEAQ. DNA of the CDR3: TGTGCCAGCAGCGGGCCGGGATACGAGATGAACACTGAAGCTTTCTTT. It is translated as CASSGPGYEMNTEAFF.

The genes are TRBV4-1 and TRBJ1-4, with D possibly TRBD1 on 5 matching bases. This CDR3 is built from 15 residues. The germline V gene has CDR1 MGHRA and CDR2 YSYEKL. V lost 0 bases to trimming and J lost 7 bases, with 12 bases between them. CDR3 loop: CASSQDSRGAEKLFF. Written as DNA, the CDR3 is TGCGCCAGCAGCCAAGATTCCCGGGGCGCTGAAAAACTGTTTTTT.

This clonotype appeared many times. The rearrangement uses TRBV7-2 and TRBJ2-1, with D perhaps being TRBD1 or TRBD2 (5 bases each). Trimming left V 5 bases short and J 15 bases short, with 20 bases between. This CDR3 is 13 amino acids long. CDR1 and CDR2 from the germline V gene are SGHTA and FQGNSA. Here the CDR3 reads CASSTGLSGLGFF. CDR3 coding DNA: TGTGCCAGCAGCACCGGGCTATCGGGGCTGGGGTTCTTC.

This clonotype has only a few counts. The CDR3 protein is CASSLAQGLYETQYF. The CDR3 DNA sequence: TGTGCCAGCAGCTTAGCGCAGGGACTGTATGAGACCCAGTACTTC. The rearrangement uses TRBV7-2 and TRBJ2-5, with a weak D call TRBD2 (6 bases). The V end was cut by 0 bases, the J end by 5 bases, with 13 bases between. The CDR3 extends over 15 amino acids. CDR1 and CDR2 (germline): SGHTA, FQGNSA.

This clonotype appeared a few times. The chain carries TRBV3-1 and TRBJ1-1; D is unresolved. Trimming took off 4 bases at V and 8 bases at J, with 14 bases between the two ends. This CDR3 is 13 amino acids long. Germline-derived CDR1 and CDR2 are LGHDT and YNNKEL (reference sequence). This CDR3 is CASSRSRNAEAFF. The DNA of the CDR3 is TGTGCCAGCAGCCGAAGCAGGAACGCAGAAGCTTTCTTT.

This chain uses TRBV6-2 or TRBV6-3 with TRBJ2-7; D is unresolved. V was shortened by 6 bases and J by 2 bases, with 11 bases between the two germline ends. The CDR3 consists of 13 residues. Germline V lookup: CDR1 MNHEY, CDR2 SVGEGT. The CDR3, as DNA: TGTGCCAGCAGAACCCCGGACCCCTACGAGCAGTACTTC. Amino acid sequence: CASRTPDPYEQYF.

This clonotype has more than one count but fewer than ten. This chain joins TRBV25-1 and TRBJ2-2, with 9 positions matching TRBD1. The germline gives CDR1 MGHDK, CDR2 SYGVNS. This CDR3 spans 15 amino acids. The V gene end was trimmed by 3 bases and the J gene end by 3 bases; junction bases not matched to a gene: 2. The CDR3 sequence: CASSEGQGDTGELFF. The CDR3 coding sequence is TGTGCCAGCAGTGAGGGACAGGGAGACACCGGGGAGCTGTTTTTT.

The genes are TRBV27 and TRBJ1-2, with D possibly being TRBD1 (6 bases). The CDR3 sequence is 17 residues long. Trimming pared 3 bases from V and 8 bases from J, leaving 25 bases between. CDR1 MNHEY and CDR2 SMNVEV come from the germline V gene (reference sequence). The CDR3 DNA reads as TGTGCCAGCAGTTTCTCGGGTCGGCGGGGGGGGCTTGGCGGCTACACCTTC. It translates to CASSFSGRRGGLGGYTF.

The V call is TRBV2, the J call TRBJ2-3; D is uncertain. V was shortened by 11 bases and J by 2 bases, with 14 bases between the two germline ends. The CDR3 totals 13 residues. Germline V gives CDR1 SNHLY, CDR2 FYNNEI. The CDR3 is CACRLEPTDTQYF. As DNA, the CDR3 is TGTGCCTGTCGACTCGAACCCACAGATACGCAGTATTTT.

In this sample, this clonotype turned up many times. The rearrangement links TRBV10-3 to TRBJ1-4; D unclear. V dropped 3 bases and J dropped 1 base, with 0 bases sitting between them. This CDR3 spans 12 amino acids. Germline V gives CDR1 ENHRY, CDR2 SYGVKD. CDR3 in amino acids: CAISETNEKLFF. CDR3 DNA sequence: TGTGCCATCAGTGAAACTAATGAAAAACTGTTTTTT.